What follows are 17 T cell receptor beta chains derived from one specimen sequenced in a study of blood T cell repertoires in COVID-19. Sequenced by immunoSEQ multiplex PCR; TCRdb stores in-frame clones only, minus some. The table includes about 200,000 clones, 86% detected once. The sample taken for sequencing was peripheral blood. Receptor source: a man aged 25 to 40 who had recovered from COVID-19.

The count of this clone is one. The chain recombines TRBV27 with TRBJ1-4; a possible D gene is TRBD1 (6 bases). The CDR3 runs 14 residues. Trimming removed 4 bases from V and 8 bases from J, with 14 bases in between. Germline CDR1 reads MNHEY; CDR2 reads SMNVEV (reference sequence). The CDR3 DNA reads TGTGCCAGCAGTTACGAACAGGGCGGAGAAAAACTGTTTTTT. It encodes CASSYEQGGEKLFF.

The CDR3 DNA follows: TGTGCCAGCAGCTTGGTGAGGGTCTCTGGAAACACCATATATTTT. Its protein product is CASSLVRVSGNTIYF. V gene TRBV5-8 combines with J gene TRBJ1-3, with unresolved D. The germline V and J ends were trimmed by 0 bases and 0 bases, with 7 bases remaining between them. CDR3 size: 15 residues. Germline V lookup: CDR1 SGHTS, CDR2 YDEGEE.

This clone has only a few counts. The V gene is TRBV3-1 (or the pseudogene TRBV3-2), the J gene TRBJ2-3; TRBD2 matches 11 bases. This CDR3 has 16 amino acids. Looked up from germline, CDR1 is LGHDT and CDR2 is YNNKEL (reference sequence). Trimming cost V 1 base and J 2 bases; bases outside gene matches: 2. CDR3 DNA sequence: TGTGCCAGCAGCCAAGTGGGACTAGCGGACACAGATACGCAGTATTTT. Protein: CASSQVGLADTDTQYF.

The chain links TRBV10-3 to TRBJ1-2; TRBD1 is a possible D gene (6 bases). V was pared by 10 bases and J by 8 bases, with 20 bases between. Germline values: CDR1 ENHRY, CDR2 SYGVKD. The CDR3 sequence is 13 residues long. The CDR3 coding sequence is TGTGCCACCCAAAGGTGGGGGCCGGAGGGCTACACCTTC. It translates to CATQRWGPEGYTF.

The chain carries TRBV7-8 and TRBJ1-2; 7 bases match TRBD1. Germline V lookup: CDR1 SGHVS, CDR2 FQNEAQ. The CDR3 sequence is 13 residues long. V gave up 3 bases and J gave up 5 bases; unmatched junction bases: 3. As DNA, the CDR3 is TGTGCCAGCAGCTTGACAGGGAAGTATGGCTACACCTTC. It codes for CASSLTGKYGYTF.

The CDR3, as DNA: TGTGCCAGCAGACCACCAGGGGGAGCTTTCTTT. Translated, it gives CASRPPGGAFF. The chain carries TRBV3-1 (or the pseudogene TRBV3-2) and TRBJ1-1; 7 bases are a match to TRBD1. Germline V gene lookup returns CDR1 LGHDT and CDR2 YNNKEL (reference sequence). V lost 6 bases, J lost 10 bases, and 5 bases stayed unmatched. The CDR3 has 11 amino acids.

The CDR3 region has the DNA TGTGCATCCTCCGGGACAGGGTGGGCCGGGGAGCTGTTTTTT. As protein: CASSGTGWAGELFF. The chain uses TRBV19 and TRBJ2-2, with TRBD1 matching 9 bases. CDR1 is LNHDA and CDR2 is SQIVND in the germline V gene (reference sequence). The CDR3 spans 14 residues.

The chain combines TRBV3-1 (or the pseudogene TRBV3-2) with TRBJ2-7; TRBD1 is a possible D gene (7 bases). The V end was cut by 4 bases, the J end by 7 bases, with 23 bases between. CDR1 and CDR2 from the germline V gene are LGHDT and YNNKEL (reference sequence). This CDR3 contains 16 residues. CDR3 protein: CASSPRRLARGQEQYF. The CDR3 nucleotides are TGTGCCAGCAGCCCGAGGCGGCTAGCGAGGGGGCAAGAGCAGTACTTC.

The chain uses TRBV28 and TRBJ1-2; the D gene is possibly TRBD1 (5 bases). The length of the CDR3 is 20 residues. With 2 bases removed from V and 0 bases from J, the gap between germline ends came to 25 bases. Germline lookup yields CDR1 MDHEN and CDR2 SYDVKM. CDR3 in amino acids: CASSLVDMEFREPPNYGYTF. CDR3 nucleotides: TGTGCCAGCAGTTTAGTGGACATGGAATTTCGAGAACCCCCTAACTATGGCTACACCTTC.

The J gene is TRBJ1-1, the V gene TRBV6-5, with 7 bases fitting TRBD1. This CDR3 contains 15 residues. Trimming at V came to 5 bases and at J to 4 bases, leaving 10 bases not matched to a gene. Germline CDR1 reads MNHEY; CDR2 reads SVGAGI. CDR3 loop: CASSRTGEEGTEAFF. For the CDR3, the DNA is TGTGCCAGCAGTCGCACAGGGGAGGAGGGCACTGAAGCTTTCTTT.

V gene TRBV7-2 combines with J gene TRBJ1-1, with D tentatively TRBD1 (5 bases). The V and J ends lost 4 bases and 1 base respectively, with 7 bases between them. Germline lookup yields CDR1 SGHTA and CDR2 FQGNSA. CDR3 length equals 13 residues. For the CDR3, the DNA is TGTGCCAGCAGCTGGGGGGAGAACACTGAAGCTTTCTTT. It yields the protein CASSWGENTEAFF. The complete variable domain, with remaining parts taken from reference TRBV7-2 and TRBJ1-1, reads GAGVSQSPSNKVTEKGKDVELRCDPISGHTALYWYRQSLGQGLEFLIYFQGNSAPDKSGLPSDRFSAERTGGSVSTLTIQRTQQEDSAVYLCASSWGENTEAFFGQGTRLTVV.

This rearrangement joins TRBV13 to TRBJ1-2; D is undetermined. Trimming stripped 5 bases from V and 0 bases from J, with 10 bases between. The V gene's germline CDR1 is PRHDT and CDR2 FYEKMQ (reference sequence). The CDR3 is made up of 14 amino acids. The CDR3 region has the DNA TGTGCCAGCAGCGGAACAGAAACTAACTATGGCTACACCTTC. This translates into CASSGTETNYGYTF. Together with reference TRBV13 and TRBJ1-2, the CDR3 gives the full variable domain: AAGVIQSPRHLIKEKRETATLKCYPIPRHDTVYWYQQGPGQDPQFLISFYEKMQSDKGSIPDRFSAQQFSDYHSELNMSSLELGDSALYFCASSGTETNYGYTFGSGTRLTVV.

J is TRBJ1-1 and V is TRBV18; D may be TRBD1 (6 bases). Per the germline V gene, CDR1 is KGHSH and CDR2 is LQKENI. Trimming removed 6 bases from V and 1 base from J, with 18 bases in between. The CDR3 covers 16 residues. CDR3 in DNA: TGTGCCAGCTCGCAGGGGCCGGCGCTGGCGAACACTGAAGCTTTCTTT. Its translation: CASSQGPALANTEAFF. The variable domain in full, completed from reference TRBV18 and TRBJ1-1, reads NAGVMQNPRHLVRRRGQEARLRCSPMKGHSHVYWYRQLPEEGLKFMVYLQKENIIDESGMPKERFSAEFPKEGPSILRIQQVVRGDSAAYFCASSQGPALANTEAFFGQGTRLTVV.

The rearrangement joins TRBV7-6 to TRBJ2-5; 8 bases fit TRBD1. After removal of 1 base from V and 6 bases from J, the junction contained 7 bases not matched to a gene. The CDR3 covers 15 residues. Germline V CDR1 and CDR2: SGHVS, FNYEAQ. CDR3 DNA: TGTGCCAGCAGCTTAGGGGCAGGGGGCAGACAGACCCAGTACTTC. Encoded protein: CASSLGAGGRQTQYF.

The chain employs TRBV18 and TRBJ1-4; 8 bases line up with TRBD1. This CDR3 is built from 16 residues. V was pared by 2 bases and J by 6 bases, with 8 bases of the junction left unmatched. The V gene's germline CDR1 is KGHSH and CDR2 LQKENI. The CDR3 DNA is TGTGCCAGCTCACCATCTCCCGGGACAGGAGATGAAAAACTGTTTTTT. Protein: CASSPSPGTGDEKLFF.

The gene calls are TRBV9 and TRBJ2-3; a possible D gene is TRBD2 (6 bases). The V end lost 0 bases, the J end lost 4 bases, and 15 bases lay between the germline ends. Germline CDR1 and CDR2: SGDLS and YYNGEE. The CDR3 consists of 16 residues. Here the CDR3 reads CASSVEVAGTPDTQYF. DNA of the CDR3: TGTGCCAGCAGCGTAGAGGTCGCGGGGACGCCAGATACGCAGTATTTT. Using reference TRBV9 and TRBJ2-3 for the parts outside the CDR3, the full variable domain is DSGVTQTPKHLITATGQRVTLRCSPRSGDLSVYWYQQSLDQGLQFLIQYYNGEERAKGNILERFSAQQFPDLHSELNLSSLELGDSALYFCASSVEVAGTPDTQYFGPGTRLTVL.

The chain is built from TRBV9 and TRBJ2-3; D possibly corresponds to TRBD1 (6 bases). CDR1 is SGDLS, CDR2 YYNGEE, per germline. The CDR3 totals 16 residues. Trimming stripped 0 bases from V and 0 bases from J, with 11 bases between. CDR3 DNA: TGTGCCAGCAGCGTAGTTGAGGGGGTAAGCACAGATACGCAGTATTTT. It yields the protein CASSVVEGVSTDTQYF. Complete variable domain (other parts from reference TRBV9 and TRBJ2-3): DSGVTQTPKHLITATGQRVTLRCSPRSGDLSVYWYQQSLDQGLQFLIQYYNGEERAKGNILERFSAQQFPDLHSELNLSSLELGDSALYFCASSVVEGVSTDTQYFGPGTRLTVL.